This is a list of T cell receptor beta chains from one sample in a study of Ad26.COV2.S vaccination and SARS-CoV-2 variants. The repertoire was sequenced with immunoSEQ multiplex PCR; TCRdb's copy has only in-frame clones and lacks some. The sample includes some 450,000 clones, less than 95% of them seen just once. The starting material was peripheral blood, obtained in a trial of Ad26.COV2.S vaccine versus placebo. The source is a person between 18 and 60 years old who received the Ad26.COV2.S COVID-19 vaccine or a placebo. The CDR3 runs from the conserved cysteine through the conserved F or W. D genes are given only for firm matches. Clone size is shown for a subset of rows, as once, few, many or a class of expanded clone.

V: TRBV6-5; J: TRBJ1-1; size: .; D: .; CDR3: CASSYSWARNTEAFF; DNA: TGTGCCAGCAGTTACTCCTGGGCCCGGAACACTGAAGCTTTCTTT
V: TRBV7-9; J: TRBJ2-7; size: .; D: .; CDR3: CASSLTIGTAFSYEQYF; DNA: TGTGCCAGCAGCTTAACCATCGGGACGGCCTTCTCCTACGAGCAGTACTTC
V: TRBV7-9; J: TRBJ2-2; size: .; D: .; CDR3: CASSLRTGLAGELFF; DNA: TGTGCCAGCAGCTTAAGGACGGGACTCGCCGGGGAGCTGTTTTTT
V: TRBV7-6; J: TRBJ2-1; size: .; D: TRBD1; CDR3: CASSTLQGRSYNEQFF; DNA: TGTGCCAGCAGCACGCTACAGGGGCGCTCCTACAATGAGCAGTTCTTC
V: TRBV5-8; J: TRBJ2-1; size: .; D: TRBD1; CDR3: CASSRYFTGENEQFF; DNA: TGTGCCAGCAGCCGCTACTTTACAGGGGAGAATGAGCAGTTCTTC
V: TRBV11-2; J: TRBJ2-5; size: .; D: TRBD2; CDR3: CASTLAGGETQYF; DNA: TGTGCCAGCACCCTAGCGGGAGGAGAGACCCAGTACTTC
V: TRBV7-6; J: TRBJ2-1; size: once; D: TRBD2; CDR3: CASSLAQWGGYNEQFF; DNA: TGTGCCAGCAGCTTAGCCCAATGGGGGGGGTACAATGAGCAGTTCTTC
V: TRBV27; J: TRBJ2-1; size: .; D: TRBD1; CDR3: CASSLGWGQGDNEQFF; DNA: TGTGCCAGCAGTTTGGGGTGGGGACAGGGAGACAATGAGCAGTTCTTC
V: TRBV19; J: TRBJ2-2; size: .; D: .; CDR3: CASSIGGGTGELFF; DNA: TGTGCCAGTAGTATAGGAGGGGGCACCGGGGAGCTGTTTTTT
V: TRBV24-1; J: TRBJ2-7; size: .; D: .; CDR3: CATSDRRGEQYF; DNA: TGTGCCACCAGTGATCGAAGGGGCGAGCAGTACTTC
V: TRBV13; J: TRBJ2-3; size: .; D: TRBD2; CDR3: CASSLRLASTDTQYF; DNA: TGTGCCAGCAGCCTCCGACTAGCTAGCACAGATACGCAGTATTTT
V: TRBV5-1; J: TRBJ2-7; size: .; D: TRBD2; CDR3: CASRSGTYEQYF; DNA: TGCGCCAGCAGGAGCGGGACCTACGAGCAGTACTTC
V: TRBV30; J: TRBJ1-5; size: .; D: .; CDR3: CAWGPRGVGNQPQHF; DNA: TGTGCCTGGGGACCCAGAGGAGTCGGCAATCAGCCCCAGCATTTT
V: TRBV5-1; J: TRBJ1-4; size: few; D: .; CDR3: CASSLVGGDLEKLFF; DNA: TGCGCCAGCAGCTTGGTCGGGGGTGATTTGGAAAAACTGTTTTTT
V: TRBV10-1; J: TRBJ1-4; size: .; D: .; CDR3: CAPRARGNEKLFF; DNA: TGCGCCCCCCGGGCTAGGGGGAATGAAAAACTGTTTTTT
V: TRBV4-3; J: TRBJ2-3; size: once; D: TRBD2; CDR3: CASSQVSGLAGGLNTQYF; DNA: TGCGCCAGCAGCCAAGTTTCCGGACTAGCGGGAGGGTTAAATACGCAGTATTTT
V: TRBV11-3; J: TRBJ2-1; size: .; D: .; CDR3: CARRGTGYNEQFF; DNA: TGTGCCCGGAGGGGAACGGGCTACAATGAGCAGTTCTTC
V: TRBV28; J: TRBJ2-7; size: .; D: TRBD1; CDR3: CAISLGTGGEQYF; DNA: TGTGCCATCTCACTCGGGACAGGAGGGGAGCAGTACTTC
V: TRBV28; J: TRBJ2-2; size: once; D: TRBD2; CDR3: CASSTPTSGRGGELFF; DNA: TGTGCCAGCAGTACTCCTACTAGCGGGAGGGGCGGGGAGCTGTTTTTT
V: TRBV10-1; J: TRBJ1-5; size: .; D: .; CDR3: CASSVQDSNQPQHF; DNA: TGCGCCAGCAGTGTACAGGATAGCAATCAGCCCCAGCATTTT
V: TRBV19; J: TRBJ2-7; size: .; D: TRBD1; CDR3: CASSKGQGSSYEQYF; DNA: TGTGCCAGTAGTAAAGGACAGGGGTCATCATACGAGCAGTACTTC
V: TRBV15; J: TRBJ2-7; size: .; D: TRBD2; CDR3: CATSRVGASGYYEQYF; DNA: TGTGCCACCAGCAGAGTTGGGGCTAGCGGGTACTACGAGCAGTACTTC
V: TRBV9; J: TRBJ2-7; size: .; D: TRBD2; CDR3: CASSEGLGGYEQYF; DNA: TGTGCCAGCAGCGAGGGACTAGGCGGGTACGAGCAGTACTTC
V: TRBV9; J: TRBJ2-5; size: .; D: .; CDR3: CASSPDSSQETQYF; DNA: TGTGCCAGCAGCCCCGACTCTTCCCAAGAGACCCAGTACTTC
V: TRBV4-1; J: TRBJ2-7; size: .; D: TRBD1; CDR3: CASSQGTGNYYEQYF; DNA: TGCGCCAGCAGCCAAGGGACAGGCAATTACTACGAGCAGTACTTC
V: TRBV7-2; J: TRBJ1-2; size: .; D: .; CDR3: CASSLGGWAGPNYGYTF; DNA: TGTGCCAGCAGCTTAGGGGGCTGGGCAGGTCCTAACTATGGCTACACCTTC
V: TRBV19; J: TRBJ2-7; size: .; D: .; CDR3: CASLAGEQYF; DNA: TGTGCCAGTCTAGCCGGCGAGCAGTACTTC
V: TRBV27; J: TRBJ2-4; size: once; D: .; CDR3: CASFLDNKNIQYF; DNA: TGTGCCAGCTTCCTGGACAACAAAAACATTCAGTACTTC
V: TRBV24-1; J: TRBJ2-7; size: .; D: .; CDR3: CATSERGISYEQYF; DNA: TGTGCCACCAGTGAGAGGGGTATCTCCTACGAGCAGTACTTC
V: TRBV12-5; J: TRBJ2-1; size: .; D: TRBD2; CDR3: CASGATSGYNEQFF; DNA: TGTGCTAGTGGTGCGACTAGCGGTTACAATGAGCAGTTCTTC
V: TRBV27; J: TRBJ2-1; size: .; D: TRBD2; CDR3: CASSLGIGVAGRISSYNEQFF; DNA: TGTGCCAGCAGTTTGGGGATCGGGGTAGCGGGTCGCATAAGCTCCTACAATGAGCAGTTCTTC
V: TRBV7-6; J: TRBJ2-3; size: .; D: TRBD2; CDR3: CASSLRAGGRWATDTQYF; DNA: TGTGCCAGCAGCTTGCGAGCGGGCGGGAGATGGGCCACAGATACGCAGTATTTT
V: TRBV7-3; J: TRBJ2-5; size: .; D: .; CDR3: CASSLIPSVGETQYF; DNA: TGTGCCAGCAGCTTAATTCCCTCCGTGGGAGAGACCCAGTACTTC
V: TRBV29-1; J: TRBJ2-1; size: .; D: TRBD2; CDR3: CSVERAGVDNEQFF; DNA: TGCAGCGTTGAAAGAGCGGGAGTAGACAATGAGCAGTTCTTC
V: TRBV6-5; J: TRBJ1-2; size: .; D: .; CDR3: CASRKPQGKGYTF; DNA: TGTGCCAGCAGGAAGCCACAGGGAAAGGGCTACACCTTC
V: TRBV5-1; J: TRBJ1-1; size: .; D: .; CDR3: CASSLGGTFNTEAFF; DNA: TGCGCCAGCAGCTTGGGGGGGACTTTTAACACTGAAGCTTTCTTT
V: TRBV5-1; J: TRBJ1-2; size: .; D: TRBD1; CDR3: CASSVGQGSYGYTF; DNA: TGCGCCAGCAGCGTGGGACAGGGATCCTATGGCTACACCTTC
V: TRBV9; J: TRBJ1-1; size: once; D: TRBD1; CDR3: CASSPTGGPNTEAFF; DNA: TGTGCCAGCAGTCCCACAGGGGGCCCGAACACTGAAGCTTTCTTT
V: TRBV28; J: TRBJ1-2; size: .; D: TRBD1; CDR3: CASKWGQPLYGYTF; DNA: TGTGCCAGCAAGTGGGGACAGCCGCTCTATGGCTACACCTTC
V: TRBV28; J: TRBJ1-5; size: .; D: .; CDR3: CASSLGQYNQPQHF; DNA: TGTGCCAGCAGTTTGGGGCAGTACAATCAGCCCCAGCATTTT
V: TRBV6-5; J: TRBJ2-7; size: .; D: .; CDR3: CASSYLGRNEQYF; DNA: TGTGCCAGCAGTTACCTCGGGAGAAACGAGCAGTACTTC
V: TRBV5-1; J: TRBJ1-1; size: .; D: TRBD1; CDR3: CASSLKGAGTEAFF; DNA: TGCGCCAGCAGCTTGAAGGGGGCAGGGACTGAAGCTTTCTTT
V: TRBV7-2; J: TRBJ2-1; size: .; D: TRBD2; CDR3: CASSLAGTSGPYNEQFF; DNA: TGTGCCAGCAGCTTAGCCGGGACTAGCGGACCCTACAATGAGCAGTTCTTC
V: TRBV9; J: TRBJ2-1; size: .; D: .; CDR3: CASSKGVSGIYNEQFF; DNA: TGTGCCAGCAGCAAGGGGGTGAGCGGGATCTACAATGAGCAGTTCTTC
V: TRBV28; J: TRBJ2-7; size: .; D: .; CDR3: CASSPFRESDYEQYF; DNA: TGTGCCAGCAGTCCCTTCAGGGAATCGGACTACGAGCAGTACTTC
V: TRBV6-5; J: TRBJ2-2; size: .; D: .; CDR3: CASSWGNLNTGELFF; DNA: TGTGCCAGCAGTTGGGGGAACCTTAACACCGGGGAGCTGTTTTTT
V: TRBV6-2/TRBV6-3; J: TRBJ2-1; size: once; D: .; CDR3: CASSGLPKDEQFF; DNA: TGTGCCAGCAGCGGACTACCTAAGGATGAGCAGTTCTTC
V: TRBV16; J: TRBJ2-7; size: few; D: .; CDR3: CASSHGLSYEQYF; DNA: TGTGCCAGCAGCCACGGACTCTCCTACGAGCAGTACTTC
V: TRBV28; J: TRBJ1-6; size: .; D: .; CDR3: CASFRSSGRAGSPLHF; DNA: TGTGCCAGCTTTAGGTCTTCCGGCAGGGCCGGGTCACCCCTCCACTTT
V: TRBV6-2/TRBV6-3; J: TRBJ2-2; size: .; D: TRBD1; CDR3: CASSLGDRDPGELFF; DNA: TGTGCCAGCAGTCTAGGCGACAGGGACCCCGGGGAGCTGTTTTTT
V: TRBV7-9; J: TRBJ2-7; size: .; D: .; CDR3: CASSLEGDNSYEQYF; DNA: TGTGCCAGCAGCTTAGAAGGGGACAACTCCTACGAGCAGTACTTC